This T cell receptor (beta chain) stems from a study of graft-versus-host responses after intestinal transplantation. The overall study: Anti-thymocyte globulin was used for induction in all recipients, who then took tacrolimus and steroids for approximately 3 years.

Of note for this clone: Antigen specificity is unknown.

This CDR3 has 14 residues. CDR1 WSHSY and CDR2 SAAADI come from the germline V gene. V lost 2 bases and J lost 6; bases outside the gene matches: 6. General observations from the study: Some patients had graft-donor T cell macrochimerism. In their allografts, the ratios of graft-versus-host to host-versus-graft T cell clones were high. The authors found GvH clones in recipient marrow, some appearing first in ileum or blood.

TCRdb's table, derived via immunoSEQ multiplex PCR, lists solely in-frame clones and lacks some. This sample has 95,000 to 130,000 clones, with about nine tenths found just once. The input for sequencing was unstimulated CD4+ T cells sorted from spleen or lymph node cells, taken before intestinal transplant. The J gene is TRBJ2-5, the V gene TRBV10-2; 7 positions agree with TRBD1. This receptor was taken from a human donor who received an intestinal transplant. CDR3 in DNA: TGCGCCAGCAGTGAGGTGGGACAGAGGCAGACCCAGTACTTC. Amino acid sequence: CASSEVGQRQTQYF.